A single sample is the source of the 28 T cell receptor beta chains below, sequenced in a study of blood T cells in healthy people across ages. Sample-barcoded 5' priming and a J-beta primer mix drove a second PCR of 7 to 11 cycles. MiXCR, applied by TCRdb to the 5' RACE reads, yields one record per CDR3 protein. Of around 800,000 distinct CDR3 sequences detected, roughly 46% appear once; the ten largest clones hold less than 20%. The sequencing input was blood. These receptors were taken from a man older than 75 in good health.

With regard to this clonotype: Mismatch with germline at one junction end may stem from a read error. This chain links TRBV4-2 with TRBJ2-1; 7 bases match TRBD1. This CDR3 region has 16 residues. CDR1 is LGHNA, CDR2 YNFKEQ, per germline. The chain's CDR3 is CASSQEGDSSCNEQFF. The CDR3, as DNA: TGTGCCAGCAGCCAAGAAGGGGACAGCTCCTGCAATGAGCAGTTCTTC.

J is TRBJ2-3 and V is TRBV2; 8 bases fit TRBD2. CDR3 length equals 14 residues. Germline CDR1 SNHLY, CDR2 FYNNEI. With V trimmed by 3 bases and J by 6 bases, 5 bases remained unmatched. The CDR3 loop reads CASSDGGAADTQYF. In DNA, the CDR3 is TGTGCCAGCAGTGACGGGGGGGCTGCGGATACGCAGTATTTT.

This clonotype was recorded only once. The V call is TRBV27, the J call TRBJ2-7; 7 bases line up with TRBD1. Gene TRBJ2-5 matches the end of the DNA better, so the J call may be wrong. The CDR3 runs to 15 residues. The V gene's germline CDR1 is MNHEY and CDR2 SMNVEV (reference sequence). Here the CDR3 reads CASSLRQGRPETQYF. CDR3 nucleotide sequence: TGTGCCAGCAGTTTGAGACAGGGCCGCCCTGAGACCCAGTACTTC.

This chain uses TRBV7-3 with TRBJ2-3; D might be TRBD2 (7 bases). V was shortened by 5 bases and J by 2 bases, with 17 bases between the two germline ends. Germline V gene lookup returns CDR1 SGHTA and CDR2 FQGTGA. The CDR3 has 16 residues. DNA for the CDR3: TGTGCCAGCAGCCTCCTGGCGGGGGCTGCCACAGATACGCAGTATTTT. It yields the protein CASSLLAGAATDTQYF. Full variable domain (missing parts from reference TRBV7-3 and TRBJ2-3): GAGVSQTPSNKVTEKGKYVELRCDPISGHTALYWYRQSLGQGPEFLIYFQGTGAADDSGLPNDRFFAVRPEGSVSTLKIQRTERGDSAVYLCASSLLAGAATDTQYFGPGTRLTVL.

This clonotype has at least ten counts. V usage is TRBV5-1 and J usage is TRBJ2-7, with TRBD2 identical over 9 bases. Per the germline V gene, CDR1 is SGHRS and CDR2 is YFSETQ. The CDR3 contains 18 residues. V was clipped by 2 bases and J by 3 bases; unmatched bases: 15. The CDR3 DNA reads as TGCGCCAGCAGCTTTTCTCTAGCGGGACGAGCCAAGTACTACGAGCAGTACTTC. It translates to CASSFSLAGRAKYYEQYF.

In this sample, this clonotype turned up a few times. This sequence joins TRBV5-4 and TRBJ2-5; 8 nucleotides align to TRBD1. CDR3 length: 15 residues. Trimming removed 5 bases from V and 5 bases from J; junction bases left unmatched: 11. From germline, CDR1 is SGHNT and CDR2 YYREEE (reference sequence). CDR3 DNA sequence: TGTGCCAGCAGTCAACCGGACAGGGCGGACGAGACCCAGTACTTC. Encoded protein: CASSQPDRADETQYF. The whole variable domain, filled in from reference TRBV5-4 and TRBJ2-5, reads ETGVTQSPTHLIKTRGQQVTLRCSSQSGHNTVSWYQQALGQGPQFIFQYYREEENGRGNFPPRFSGLQFPNYSSELNVNALELDDSALYLCASSQPDRADETQYFGPGTRLLVL.

The rearrangement uses TRBV4-2 and TRBJ2-7; 12 bases match TRBD2. Germline CDR1 reads LGHNA; CDR2 reads YNFKEQ. V was pared by 4 bases and J by 0 bases, with 1 base of the junction left unmatched. This CDR3 is built from 15 residues. CDR3 protein: CASSRTSGASYEQYF. CDR3 bases: TGTGCCAGCAGCCGGACTAGCGGGGCCTCCTACGAGCAGTACTTC.

The chain couples TRBV5-1 to TRBJ2-5; D remains unclear. The J call may be faulty, since TRBJ2-7 better matches the DNA end. Germline-derived CDR1 and CDR2 are SGHRS and YFSETQ. This CDR3 is 13 amino acids long. The CDR3 DNA follows: TGCGCCAGCAGCCCCCGCCCGGTCGGCGAGCAGTACTTC. Its translation: CASSPRPVGEQYF.

Worth noting for this clonotype: This may stem from a read error, because a much larger clone lies one nucleotide away. This chain links TRBV5-1 with TRBJ2-1; TRBD2 might be the D (5 bases). The CDR3 extends over 14 amino acids. Trimming stripped 3 bases from V and 10 bases from J, with 17 bases between. CDR1 is SGHRS and CDR2 is YFSETQ in the germline V gene. CDR3 nucleotide sequence: TGCGCCAGCAGCTCGGTCGGGGTCCCCTACGAGCAGTTCTTC. The encoded protein is CASSSVGVPYEQFF. Based on the CDR3 plus reference TRBV5-1 and TRBJ2-1, the full variable domain is KAGVTQTPRYLIKTRGQQVTLSCSPISGHRSVSWYQQTPGQGLQFLFEYFSETQRNKGNFPGRFSGRQFSNSRSEMNVSTLELGDSALYLCASSSVGVPYEQFFGPGTRLTVL.

This chain joins TRBV20-1 and TRBJ2-7; no clear D gene. V was trimmed by 3 bases and J by 0 bases, leaving 6 bases between them. CDR1 is DFQATT and CDR2 is SNEGSKA in the germline V gene (reference sequence). This CDR3 region has 12 residues. For the CDR3, the DNA is TGCAGTGCTAGGGTGACCTCCTACGAGCAGTACTTC. Its protein product is CSARVTSYEQYF.

V usage is TRBV6-2 or TRBV6-3 and J usage is TRBJ2-1; TRBD1 is a possible D gene (6 bases). The CDR3 totals 18 residues. V was shortened by 2 bases and J by 4 bases, with 21 bases between the two germline ends. The V gene's germline CDR1 is MNHEY and CDR2 SVGEGT. Here the CDR3 DNA reads TGTGCCAGCAGTTACAATCGGCGTCGGGACATACTATACAATGAGCAGTTCTTC. Protein: CASSYNRRRDILYNEQFF.

The chain joins TRBV20-1 to TRBJ2-7; D call uncertain. The J call may be in error: the DNA end matches TRBJ2-5 better. Germline V CDR1 and CDR2: DFQATT, SNEGSKA (reference sequence). The length of the CDR3 is 14 residues. This chain's CDR3 is CSARSGLAPETQYF. CDR3 sequence (DNA): TGCAGTGCTAGATCCGGGCTCGCACCGGAGACCCAGTACTTC.

This clonotype occurred a few times. V gene TRBV10-3 combines with J gene TRBJ2-5, with TRBD1 as a possible D gene (7 bases). The CDR3 contains 16 residues. The germline V and J ends were trimmed by 4 bases and 1 base, with 16 bases remaining between them. From germline, CDR1 is ENHRY and CDR2 SYGVKD. The CDR3 DNA reads as TGTGCCATCAGTGGGACGGGGGCAGGGGGCCAAGAGACCCAGTACTTC. This encodes CAISGTGAGGQETQYF.

V gene TRBV2 combines with J gene TRBJ2-1, with 7 bases matching TRBD2. Germline V lookup: CDR1 SNHLY, CDR2 FYNNEI. The CDR3 spans 11 residues. V shed 8 bases, J shed 12 bases, and the junction held 7 bases outside the gene matches. As DNA, the CDR3 is TGTGCCAGCCGGGAGGACCCCACGCAGTTCTTC. Its protein is CASREDPTQFF.

This clonotype was recorded a few times. V is TRBV20-1 and J is TRBJ2-1; maybe TRBD2 (6 bases). The germline gives CDR1 DFQATT, CDR2 SNEGSKA (reference sequence). Trimming stripped 6 bases from V and 7 bases from J, with 16 bases between. The CDR3 length is 13 residues. As DNA, the CDR3 is TGCAGTGCCACCGCCGGGGGTAGGAATGAGCAGTTCTTC. Translating gives CSATAGGRNEQFF.

J is TRBJ1-1 and V is TRBV21-1; the table names TRBD1, a call not compared with the DNA. TRBV21-1 is a pseudogene. This CDR3 region has 16 residues. The CDR3 DNA sequence: TGTGCCAGCAGCCTCCACCGGGACAGGGTCTGCACTGAAGCTTTCTTT. Amino acid sequence: CASSLHRDRVCTEAFF.

The chain combines TRBV5-1 with TRBJ1-2; 7 nucleotides match TRBD1. The V gene's germline CDR1 is SGHRS and CDR2 YFSETQ. The CDR3 has 14 residues. With 5 bases clipped from V and 3 bases from J, the junction kept 7 bases outside the gene matches. CDR3 nucleotide sequence: TGCGCCAGCAGGCCCGGGACAGATCACTATGGCTACACCTTC. Protein sequence: CASRPGTDHYGYTF.

This clonotype was detected only a few times. The chain couples TRBV6-6 to TRBJ1-2; 7 nucleotides agree with TRBD1. This CDR3 spans 14 amino acids. The J segment lost 8 bases and the V segment lost 4 bases, leaving 10 bases of the junction unmatched. Germline values: CDR1 MNHNY, CDR2 SVGAGI (reference sequence). The DNA of the CDR3 is TGTGCCAGCAGTTCCCAGACAGGGATCGGAGGCTACACCTTC. Its translation: CASSSQTGIGGYTF.

This rearrangement joins TRBV18 to TRBJ1-1; unclear D gene. Germline CDR1 reads KGHSH; CDR2 reads LQKENI. The CDR3 has 14 amino acids. V was pared by 0 bases and J by 5 bases, with 10 bases between. The CDR3 reads CASSPPKGRTEAFF. The CDR3 nucleotides read TGTGCCAGCTCACCACCAAAAGGGCGAACTGAAGCTTTCTTT.

This clonotype was detected only a few times. The V and J genes are TRBV28 and TRBJ2-5; unclear D gene. CDR1 and CDR2 (germline): MDHEN, SYDVKM. V lost 4 bases, J lost 4 bases, and 16 bases lay in between. The CDR3 is 15 residues long. Written as DNA, the CDR3 is TGTGCCAGCAGTTCCACAATTGAAAGTGCAGAGACCCAGTACTTC. Protein sequence: CASSSTIESAETQYF.

V gene TRBV10-3 combines with J gene TRBJ2-1; the D gene is possibly TRBD1 (6 bases). Trimming pared 10 bases from V and 2 bases from J, leaving 15 bases between. This CDR3 has 14 residues. Germline lookup yields CDR1 ENHRY and CDR2 SYGVKD. DNA for the CDR3: TGTGCCACTGGGAACCGGGACACCTACAATGAGCAGTTCTTC. Residues: CATGNRDTYNEQFF.

This clonotype was picked up a small number of times. The J gene is TRBJ2-7, the V gene TRBV6-2 or TRBV6-3, with D hard to call. This CDR3 region has 15 residues. Germline V gene lookup returns CDR1 MNHEY and CDR2 SVGEGT. Trimming stripped 2 bases from V and 1 base from J, with 12 bases between. The CDR3 sequence: CASSYPTVRSYEQYF. The CDR3 DNA follows: TGTGCCAGCAGTTACCCCACCGTGAGATCCTACGAGCAGTACTTC.

The V call is TRBV9, the J call TRBJ2-7; 12 bases align to TRBD2. The V gene end was trimmed by 0 bases and the J gene end by 4 bases; junction bases not matched to a gene: 2. The length of the CDR3 is 15 residues. Looked up from germline, CDR1 is SGDLS and CDR2 is YYNGEE. CDR3 DNA sequence: TGTGCCAGCAGCGTAGGACTAGCGGGAGAGTACGAGCAGTACTTC. Its translation: CASSVGLAGEYEQYF.

This clonotype was detected many times. The V call is TRBV7-2, the J call TRBJ2-1; D ambiguous. Germline assignment: CDR1 SGHTA and CDR2 FQGNSA. This CDR3 spans 13 amino acids. The ends were cut back, 1 base at V and 5 bases at J, with 6 bases in the middle. The DNA of the CDR3 is TGTGCCAGCAGCTTAGACTTAAACAATGAGCAGTTCTTC. Translating it yields CASSLDLNNEQFF.

On this clonotype: A junction end diverges from the germline sequence, so it may reflect a read error. The J gene is TRBJ2-3, the V gene TRBV5-1; D is undetermined. The CDR3 loop spans 14 amino acids. Germline V lookup: CDR1 SGHRS, CDR2 YFSETQ. The CDR3: CASGLESETDTQYF. The CDR3 coding sequence is TGCGCCAGCGGCTTGGAAAGCGAGACAGATACGCAGTATTTT.

The V gene is TRBV24-1, the J gene TRBJ2-1; TRBD2 aligns across 12 bases. The length of the CDR3 is 18 residues. The V and J ends lost 3 bases and 3 bases, in that order; junction bases with no gene match: 8. Per the germline V gene, CDR1 is KGHDR and CDR2 is SFDVKD. This CDR3 reads CATSDPTSGRPIYNEQFF. CDR3 nucleotides: TGTGCCACCAGTGATCCAACTAGCGGGAGGCCCATCTACAATGAGCAGTTCTTC.

Many counts were recorded for this clonotype. A much larger clone differs from this one at a single base, so this may be a read error. The chain couples TRBV10-3 to TRBJ2-7, with D perhaps being TRBD1 or TRBD2 (5 bases each). The CDR3 runs 12 residues. Trimming took 10 bases from V and 0 from J, leaving 10 bases between them. Germline CDR1 reads ENHRY; CDR2 reads SYGVKD. CDR3 DNA: TGTGCCACGCTAGGGACCTCCTACGAGCAGTACTTC. Translation: CATLGTSYEQYF.

This chain connects TRBV10-1 to TRBJ2-5, with a tentative D call TRBD2 (6 bases). Germline V gene sequence: CDR1 WNHNN, CDR2 SYGVQD (reference sequence). The CDR3 has 12 residues. Between the trimmed V and J ends, which lost 0 bases and 11 bases, there was a span of 10 bases. The CDR3 DNA is TGCGCCAGCAGTGAGTCCCGCGGGGAGCAGTACTTC. Translating it yields CASSESRGEQYF.